This is a list of T cell receptor beta chains from one sample in a study of metastatic and nonmetastatic thyroid tumors. TCRdb re-called the PCR reads via MiXCR. The profile shows tens of thousands of clones, about a third of them singletons. The sequencing sample was made of blood. These receptors all stem from a male donor with papillary thyroid cancer or a benign thyroid nodule (not recorded which). Some clones in this sample may be carry-over from other donors' samples. CDR3s include the opening cysteine and the closing phenylalanine or tryptophan. A D gene is named only where the DNA matches it firmly. Only part of the rows carry a size: once, few, many, or a class if the clone is expanded.

D gene: .; J gene: TRBJ2-7; V gene: TRBV9; clone size: .; CDR3 DNA: TGTGCCAGCAGCGTCGGTAGCGGATCCTACGAGCAGTACTTC; CDR3 protein: CASSVGSGSYEQYF
D gene: TRBD2; J gene: TRBJ2-7; V gene: TRBV12-3/TRBV12-4; clone size: medium-sized; CDR3 DNA: TGTGCCAGCAGTTTAAGGCTAGCGGGATTCTACGAGCAGTACTTC; CDR3 protein: CASSLRLAGFYEQYF
D gene: .; J gene: TRBJ2-7; V gene: TRBV3-1; clone size: .; CDR3 DNA: TGTGCCAGCAGCCAGTCAGAGAAGGTTTCCTACGAGCAGTACTTC; CDR3 protein: CASSQSEKVSYEQYF
D gene: .; J gene: TRBJ2-7; V gene: TRBV7-2; clone size: .; CDR3 DNA: TGTGCCAGCAGCTTAGCCGGGACTCGCCTACGAGCGGAGCAGTACTTC; CDR3 protein: CASSLAGTRLRAEQYF
D gene: TRBD2; J gene: TRBJ2-5; V gene: TRBV7-2; clone size: .; CDR3 DNA: TGTGCCAGCAGCTTGCGGGAGAACCAAGAGACCCAGTACTTC; CDR3 protein: CASSLRENQETQYF
D gene: TRBD2; J gene: TRBJ2-7; V gene: TRBV6-1; clone size: .; CDR3 DNA: TGTGCCAGCACCAGGACTAGCGGGGGCTACGAGCAGTACTTC; CDR3 protein: CASTRTSGGYEQYF
D gene: TRBD1; J gene: TRBJ1-1; V gene: TRBV4-3; clone size: medium-sized; CDR3 DNA: TGCGCCAGCAGCCAAGACAGGGGGCGTGAAGCTTTCTTT; CDR3 protein: CASSQDRGREAFF
D gene: .; J gene: TRBJ2-7; V gene: TRBV2; clone size: .; CDR3 DNA: TGTGCCAGCACCTTAGGGCCAGCAGGGTCTTGGGAGCAGTACTTC; CDR3 protein: CASTLGPAGSWEQYF
D gene: TRBD2; J gene: TRBJ2-3; V gene: TRBV2; clone size: many; CDR3 DNA: TGTGCCAGCAGCTACAGCGGGAGGGCCCAAGATACGCAGTATTTT; CDR3 protein: CASSYSGRAQDTQYF
D gene: TRBD2; J gene: TRBJ2-3; V gene: TRBV6-4; clone size: .; CDR3 DNA: TGTGCCAGCAGTGACTCTAGCGGGGGGGCAGATACGCAGTATTTT; CDR3 protein: CASSDSSGGADTQYF
D gene: .; J gene: TRBJ1-4; V gene: TRBV30; clone size: .; CDR3 DNA: TGTGCCTGGAATCAAGGAGGGGTTCTCCAAGAAAAACTGTTTTTT; CDR3 protein: CAWNQGGVLQEKLFF
D gene: TRBD1; J gene: TRBJ1-4; V gene: TRBV5-1; clone size: .; CDR3 DNA: TGCGCCAGCAGCGGGGGGGACAGGAATGAAAAACTGTTTTTT; CDR3 protein: CASSGGDRNEKLFF
D gene: TRBD1; J gene: TRBJ2-3; V gene: TRBV7-3; clone size: .; CDR3 DNA: TGTGCCAGCAGCTCAGGGGACAGTAGGACGGGTACGCAGTATTTT; CDR3 protein: CASSSGDSRTGTQYF
D gene: TRBD1; J gene: TRBJ2-7; V gene: TRBV20-1; clone size: .; CDR3 DNA: TGCAGTGCCTCTCTATCCGGGACAGGGCCCAAGGGGCAGTACTTC; CDR3 protein: CSASLSGTGPKGQYF
D gene: .; J gene: TRBJ1-1; V gene: TRBV12-3/TRBV12-4; clone size: few; CDR3 DNA: TGTGCCAGCTCCGTAAACCGGTGGGGTAGGGAGAACACTGAAGCTTTCTTT; CDR3 protein: CASSVNRWGRENTEAFF
D gene: TRBD2; J gene: TRBJ2-1; V gene: TRBV6-5; clone size: .; CDR3 DNA: TGTGCCAGCAGTTACGAGGTAGCGGGAGCAGGAGAGCAGTTCTTC; CDR3 protein: CASSYEVAGAGEQFF
D gene: .; J gene: TRBJ2-7; V gene: TRBV28; clone size: medium-sized; CDR3 DNA: TGTGCCAGCAGTTACCTCCCGCAATCATTGGTCTACGAGCAGTACTTC; CDR3 protein: CASSYLPQSLVYEQYF
D gene: .; J gene: TRBJ1-2; V gene: TRBV11-2; clone size: .; CDR3 DNA: TGTGCCAGCACCCTATTGGGGGTTGGCTACACCTTC; CDR3 protein: CASTLLGVGYTF
D gene: TRBD1; J gene: TRBJ2-7; V gene: TRBV2; clone size: .; CDR3 DNA: TGTGCCAGCAGTGAATGGACAGGGGCCTACGAGCAGTACTTC; CDR3 protein: CASSEWTGAYEQYF
D gene: TRBD2; J gene: TRBJ2-1; V gene: TRBV12-3/TRBV12-4; clone size: .; CDR3 DNA: TGTGCCAGCGCGGGGGTCAATGAGCAGTTCTTC; CDR3 protein: CASAGVNEQFF
D gene: TRBD1; J gene: TRBJ1-6; V gene: TRBV6-1; clone size: .; CDR3 DNA: TGTGCCAGCAGTGAGAGACAGGGTGGATCACCCCTCCACTTT; CDR3 protein: CASSERQGGSPLHF
D gene: TRBD2; J gene: TRBJ2-3; V gene: TRBV7-3; clone size: .; CDR3 DNA: TGTGCCAGCAGCTTAATGGGGTGTAGCGGGGCTAGCACAGATACGCAGTATTTT; CDR3 protein: CASSLMGCSGASTDTQYF
D gene: .; J gene: TRBJ2-5; V gene: TRBV12-3/TRBV12-4; clone size: .; CDR3 DNA: TGTGCCAGCAGTCAGAAAGAGACCCAGTACTTC; CDR3 protein: CASSQKETQYF
D gene: .; J gene: TRBJ2-3; V gene: TRBV20-1; clone size: .; CDR3 DNA: TGCAGTGCTAGCACGATTCAACAGGGATTTACAGATACGCAGTATTTT; CDR3 protein: CSASTIQQGFTDTQYF
D gene: .; J gene: TRBJ1-2; V gene: TRBV20-1; clone size: few; CDR3 DNA: TGCAGTGCTAGAGGGGATTTAGGCTACACCTTC; CDR3 protein: CSARGDLGYTF
D gene: .; J gene: TRBJ2-7; V gene: TRBV30; clone size: .; CDR3 DNA: TGTGCCTGGAAGATGGCGGGGATCGACGAGCAGTACTTC; CDR3 protein: CAWKMAGIDEQYF
D gene: .; J gene: TRBJ1-3; V gene: TRBV6-1; clone size: few; CDR3 DNA: TGTGCCAGCAGAGTACAGGCCTGGGATGGAAACACCGTATATTTT; CDR3 protein: CASRVQAWDGNTVYF
D gene: TRBD1; J gene: TRBJ1-6; V gene: TRBV18; clone size: .; CDR3 DNA: TGTGCCAGCTCACAAGGGACAGGGGGTTCACCCCTCCACTTT; CDR3 protein: CASSQGTGGSPLHF
D gene: TRBD2; J gene: TRBJ2-7; V gene: TRBV20-1; clone size: few; CDR3 DNA: TGCAGTGCTAACCTGGGGACGGGAGGGCCACTCGAGCAGTACTTC; CDR3 protein: CSANLGTGGPLEQYF
D gene: TRBD1; J gene: TRBJ2-1; V gene: TRBV9; clone size: medium-sized; CDR3 DNA: TGTGCCAGCAGCGTAGGGGACAGTGATTACAATGAGCAGTTCTTC; CDR3 protein: CASSVGDSDYNEQFF
D gene: .; J gene: TRBJ2-6; V gene: TRBV7-6; clone size: many; CDR3 DNA: TGTGCCAGCAGCTTAGCCCGGACTGGGGCCAACGTCCTGACTTTC; CDR3 protein: CASSLARTGANVLTF
D gene: .; J gene: TRBJ2-3; V gene: TRBV5-4; clone size: many; CDR3 DNA: TGTGCCAGCAGCGCACCTAGCGAAAGCACAGATACGCAGTATTTT; CDR3 protein: CASSAPSESTDTQYF
D gene: TRBD2; J gene: TRBJ2-2; V gene: TRBV11-3; clone size: medium-sized; CDR3 DNA: TGTGCCAGCAGCTTCCCTTTAGCGGGACGGAACACCGGGGAGCTGTTTTTT; CDR3 protein: CASSFPLAGRNTGELFF
D gene: .; J gene: TRBJ1-2; V gene: TRBV7-2; clone size: few; CDR3 DNA: TGTGCCAGCAGCTTGGGTCGGGCTGCTAACTATGGCTACACCTTC; CDR3 protein: CASSLGRAANYGYTF
D gene: .; J gene: TRBJ2-5; V gene: TRBV28; clone size: .; CDR3 DNA: TGTGCCAGCAGTGCAACGGGGCGCCAAGAGACCCAGTACTTC; CDR3 protein: CASSATGRQETQYF
D gene: .; J gene: TRBJ1-2; V gene: TRBV12-3/TRBV12-4; clone size: .; CDR3 DNA: TGTGCCAGCAATGGGAGGGGGTATGGCTACACCTTC; CDR3 protein: CASNGRGYGYTF
D gene: TRBD2; J gene: TRBJ2-1; V gene: TRBV11-3; clone size: .; CDR3 DNA: TGTGCCAGCAGCCCCCGGGACGGGGGGAATGAGCAGTTCTTC; CDR3 protein: CASSPRDGGNEQFF
D gene: .; J gene: TRBJ1-2; V gene: TRBV9; clone size: few; CDR3 DNA: TGTGCCAGCAGCGCCACACAGTCTAACTATGGCTACACCTTC; CDR3 protein: CASSATQSNYGYTF
D gene: .; J gene: TRBJ1-6; V gene: TRBV5-1; clone size: medium-sized; CDR3 DNA: TGCGCCAGCAGATTGTCATTAATGCCTTCACCCCTCCACTTT; CDR3 protein: CASRLSLMPSPLHF
D gene: .; J gene: TRBJ1-2; V gene: TRBV20-1; clone size: .; CDR3 DNA: TGCAGTGCTAGTACAGGGCAAGCTAACTATGGCTACACCTTC; CDR3 protein: CSASTGQANYGYTF
D gene: TRBD2; J gene: TRBJ2-2; V gene: TRBV7-6; clone size: many; CDR3 DNA: TGTGCCAGCAGCGGCGCCAGCGGGAGGGCCTTAGTCGGGGAGCTGTTTTTT; CDR3 protein: CASSGASGRALVGELFF
D gene: .; J gene: TRBJ1-5; V gene: TRBV3-1; clone size: many; CDR3 DNA: TGTGCCAGCAGCCCCGGGAATATCAATCAGCCCCAGCATTTT; CDR3 protein: CASSPGNINQPQHF
D gene: TRBD1; J gene: TRBJ1-2; V gene: TRBV6-1; clone size: many; CDR3 DNA: TGTGCCAGCAGTGAAGCGGAAGGGACAGGGGGCGGAGGTGGCTACACCTTC; CDR3 protein: CASSEAEGTGGGGGYTF
D gene: TRBD1; J gene: TRBJ2-7; V gene: TRBV11-1; clone size: .; CDR3 DNA: TGTGCCAGCAGCTTAGGGCGGGGACAGGGGTCCCACGAGCAGTACTTC; CDR3 protein: CASSLGRGQGSHEQYF
D gene: .; J gene: TRBJ2-3; V gene: TRBV10-1; clone size: few; CDR3 DNA: TGCGCCAGCAGTGAGTTGAACGCTGGCCCAGATACGCAGTATTTT; CDR3 protein: CASSELNAGPDTQYF
D gene: .; J gene: TRBJ1-5; V gene: TRBV2; clone size: many; CDR3 DNA: TGTGCCAGCAGCGCAGATAGCAATCAGCCCCAGCATTTT; CDR3 protein: CASSADSNQPQHF
D gene: .; J gene: TRBJ2-1; V gene: TRBV6-2/TRBV6-3; clone size: .; CDR3 DNA: TGTGCCAGCAGGGTCACCGGGCCCAGACTCCTATATGTTCCCAATGAGCAGTTCTTC; CDR3 protein: CASRVTGPRLLYVPNEQFF
D gene: .; J gene: TRBJ2-7; V gene: TRBV27; clone size: .; CDR3 DNA: TGTGCCTCAGGACACACCTACGAGCAGTACTTC; CDR3 protein: CASGHTYEQYF
D gene: .; J gene: TRBJ1-5; V gene: TRBV7-8; clone size: .; CDR3 DNA: TGTGCCAGCAGCCTAGAAATGGGGTCGACGGATCAGCCCCAGCATTTT; CDR3 protein: CASSLEMGSTDQPQHF
D gene: .; J gene: TRBJ1-5; V gene: TRBV20-1; clone size: .; CDR3 DNA: TGCAGTGCTCGTGCGGACAGCTTATATAGCAATCAGCCCCAGCATTTT; CDR3 protein: CSARADSLYSNQPQHF
D gene: TRBD2; J gene: TRBJ2-1; V gene: TRBV6-5; clone size: .; CDR3 DNA: TGTGCCAGCACCCCCTTTTTGACTAGCGGGAGGCCCTACAATGAGCAGTTCTTC; CDR3 protein: CASTPFLTSGRPYNEQFF
D gene: TRBD1; J gene: TRBJ1-3; V gene: TRBV6-1; clone size: few; CDR3 DNA: TGTGCCAGCAGTGAGGGGACAGGGGGAAACACCATATATTTT; CDR3 protein: CASSEGTGGNTIYF
D gene: TRBD1; J gene: TRBJ2-7; V gene: TRBV30; clone size: .; CDR3 DNA: TGTGCCCGACAGGGGGGCGCGGATGAGCAGTACTTC; CDR3 protein: CARQGGADEQYF
D gene: .; J gene: TRBJ2-1; V gene: TRBV20-1; clone size: .; CDR3 DNA: TGCAGTGCTAGAGAAACGGGGCATGAGCAGTTCTTC; CDR3 protein: CSARETGHEQFF